The next 7 T cell receptor beta chains were all read from a single sample in a study of blood T cell repertoires in COVID-19. Sequenced by immunoSEQ multiplex PCR; TCRdb stores in-frame clones only, minus some. The sample yields 200,000 or so clones, under 90% seen once. The sample was peripheral blood. All receptors come from a man younger than 40 with active or convalescent COVID-19.

This clone has a handful of counts. The chain recombines TRBV18 with TRBJ1-2; D uncertain. The CDR3 totals 17 residues. V was cut by 4 bases and J by 8 bases, with 26 bases left in between. Germline loops: CDR1 KGHSH, CDR2 LQKENI. CDR3 bases: TGTGCCAGCTCACGCCCGAACGCACAGACGTCTACCCCGGGCTACACCTTC. Its translation is CASSRPNAQTSTPGYTF. The variable domain in full, completed from reference TRBV18 and TRBJ1-2, reads NAGVMQNPRHLVRRRGQEARLRCSPMKGHSHVYWYRQLPEEGLKFMVYLQKENIIDESGMPKERFSAEFPKEGPSILRIQQVVRGDSAAYFCASSRPNAQTSTPGYTFGSGTRLTVV.

This clone appeared a few times. The V call is TRBV15, the J call TRBJ2-2; 10 positions agree with TRBD1. J was trimmed by 3 bases and V by 5 bases; bases with no gene match: 9. Per the germline V gene, CDR1 is LNHNV and CDR2 is YYDKDF (reference sequence). There are 17 residues in the CDR3. DNA for the CDR3: TGTGCCACCAGCCCCCTCGGGGGGACAGGGGACACCGGGGAGCTGTTTTTT. This encodes CATSPLGGTGDTGELFF.

The V and J genes are TRBV30 and TRBJ1-1, with D perhaps matching TRBD1 (6 bases). This CDR3 region has 13 residues. V lost 5 bases and J 1 base, leaving 11 bases between the germline ends. The germline gives CDR1 GTSNPN, CDR2 SVGIG (reference sequence). The CDR3 sequence is CAWAGHSNTEAFF. The CDR3 DNA is TGTGCCTGGGCGGGACACTCGAACACTGAAGCTTTCTTT.

V usage is TRBV18 and J usage is TRBJ1-5; the D is unclear. CDR1 and CDR2 (germline): KGHSH, LQKENI. The CDR3 consists of 14 residues. Trimming shortened V by 0 bases and J by 2 bases, and 5 bases separated the two germline ends. The CDR3: CASSPPQGNQPQHF. The DNA of the CDR3 is TGTGCCAGCTCACCACCGCAGGGCAATCAGCCCCAGCATTTT.

The chain uses TRBV11-3 and TRBJ2-1; TRBD1 agrees at 9 bases. With V trimmed by 5 bases and J by 5 bases, 13 bases remained unmatched. The CDR3 loop spans 17 amino acids. Germline CDR1 reads SGHNT; CDR2 reads YENEEA. In nucleotides, the CDR3 is TGTGCCAGCAGCCCCCTTATCTCTAGGACAGGGGACAATGAGCAGTTCTTC. It specifies CASSPLISRTGDNEQFF.

CDR3 in amino acids: CASSQKTGGIEQYF. The CDR3 DNA sequence: TGCGCCAGCAGCCAAAAGACAGGGGGCATCGAGCAGTACTTC. J is TRBJ2-7 and V is TRBV4-3; 10 positions match TRBD1. With V trimmed by 2 bases and J by 6 bases, 4 bases remained unmatched. This CDR3 is built from 14 residues. Per germline, CDR1 LGHNA and CDR2 YSLEER.

The V and J genes are TRBV6-2 or TRBV6-3 and TRBJ1-2; D might be TRBD1 (5 bases). V dropped 8 bases and J dropped 4 bases, with 14 bases sitting between them. The CDR3 runs 13 residues. Germline CDR1 reads MNHEY; CDR2 reads SVGEGT. CDR3 sequence (DNA): TGTGCCAGCCGCCCGACAGCCTCCTATGGCTACACCTTC. Translation gives CASRPTASYGYTF.